The sequence of this T cell receptor (beta chain) was determined in a study of blood T cell repertoires in COVID-19. Background on the study: Spain, Italy and the United States supplied samples that represented acute and convalescent COVID-19. The cDNA or gDNA used as material had been derived from T cells, B-cell-depleted T cells, or PBMCs.

CDR3 length equals 13 residues. Germline CDR1 is SGHAT and CDR2 is FQNNGV. The V end was cut by 7 bases, the J end by 4 bases, with 13 bases between. Original data processing: Amplified reference gene primers provided the basis for estimating nucleated cell counts. Repertoires were generated with immunoSEQ multiplex PCR, while TCRdb's copy carries only in-frame clones and drops some. V and J calls and clone size are those listed in that table; D and trimming were worked out from the DNA. The sample carries around 40,000 clones, under 90% recorded once. The chain uses TRBV11-2 and TRBJ1-2; a possible D gene is TRBD1 (6 bases). Sequenced sample: peripheral blood. The origin of this receptor is a man in his fifties with active COVID-19. The CDR3 loop is CASTPRDIYGYTF. The CDR3 bases are TGTGCCAGCACCCCCCGGGACATCTATGGCTACACCTTC.